These 17 T cell receptor beta chains were all obtained from the same sample, sequenced in a study of blood T cell repertoires in COVID-19. Assay: immunoSEQ multiplex PCR; the TCRdb copy retains only in-frame clones and omits some. In the table there are approximately 280,000 clones, around 85% of which are singletons. Sequences were obtained from PBMCs or T cells enriched from blood (not recorded which). All receptors derive from a woman aged 40 to 50 who had recovered from COVID-19.

V usage is TRBV4-3 and J usage is TRBJ2-2; D uncertain. This CDR3 comprises 14 residues. Deletions cut 2 bases from V and 1 base from J, with 5 bases between. Germline-derived CDR1 and CDR2 are LGHNA and YSLEER. The CDR3: CASSQLRNTGELFF. The CDR3, as DNA: TGCGCCAGCAGCCAACTCCGGAACACCGGGGAGCTGTTTTTT.

In this sample, this clone turned up once. V gene TRBV5-1 combines with J gene TRBJ1-1; D remains unclear. CDR3 length: 14 amino acids. V was shortened by 4 bases and J by 6 bases, with 16 bases between the two germline ends. Germline-derived CDR1 and CDR2 are SGHRS and YFSETQ. The CDR3 nucleotides read TGCGCCAGCAGCCCCTATGGAGAGGGCCCTGAAGCTTTCTTT. Residues: CASSPYGEGPEAFF.

The chain couples TRBV27 to TRBJ1-1, with D possibly TRBD1 on 5 matching bases. V lost 7 bases, J lost 4 bases, and 22 bases lay in between. Germline V gene lookup returns CDR1 MNHEY and CDR2 SMNVEV (reference sequence). The CDR3 has 16 amino acids. The CDR3 DNA is TGTGCCAGCATCGATAAACAGGCGGCGGGGGGCACTGAAGCTTTCTTT. Protein sequence: CASIDKQAAGGTEAFF.

The rearrangement joins TRBV19 to TRBJ1-1; D may be TRBD1 (5 bases). The CDR3 is made up of 16 amino acids. The germline V and J ends were trimmed by 7 bases and 7 bases, with 25 bases remaining between them. CDR1 LNHDA and CDR2 SQIVND come from the germline V gene (reference sequence). As DNA, the CDR3 is TGTGCCAGTAACCCTGGGCAGGGAAGGAAGGTGGGTGAAGCTTTCTTT. Its protein product is CASNPGQGRKVGEAFF.

This clone appeared a few times. The chain carries TRBV9 and TRBJ2-7; 11 bases match TRBD1. The V and J ends lost 3 bases and 1 base, in that order; junction bases with no gene match: 3. The CDR3 extends over 15 amino acids. In germline, CDR1 is SGDLS, CDR2 YYNGEE. In nucleotides, the CDR3 is TGTGCCAGCAGCGAGGGACAGGGGGTATCCTACGAGCAGTACTTC. It translates to CASSEGQGVSYEQYF.

Concerning this clone: The sample carries other DNA sequences with the same CDR3. This rearrangement joins TRBV12-3 or TRBV12-4 to TRBJ2-7; D unclear. With 3 bases removed from V and 1 base from J, the gap between germline ends came to 7 bases. The CDR3 runs 13 residues. CDR3 protein: CASSFSGSYEQYF. In DNA, the CDR3 is TGTGCCAGCAGTTTCTCCGGGTCCTACGAGCAGTACTTC.

This rearrangement joins TRBV28 to TRBJ2-1, with D possibly matching TRBD2 (6 bases). The CDR3 loop spans 14 amino acids. Trimming removed 5 bases from V and 7 bases from J, with 15 bases in between. Germline V gene lookup returns CDR1 MDHEN and CDR2 SYDVKM. CDR3 loop: CASSLRLVANEQFF. CDR3 in DNA: TGTGCCAGCAGTCTACGACTAGTCGCAAATGAGCAGTTCTTC.

The rearrangement joins TRBV7-8 to TRBJ2-2, with 8 bases that match TRBD2. The CDR3 totals 16 residues. Germline V CDR1 and CDR2: SGHVS, FQNEAQ. The ends lost 2 bases at V and 3 bases at J; junction bases unmatched: 5. The CDR3 here is CASSLYETSDTGELFF. Here the CDR3 DNA reads TGTGCCAGCAGCTTATATGAGACTAGCGACACCGGGGAGCTGTTTTTT. Full variable domain (rest looked up from reference TRBV7-8 and TRBJ2-2): GAGVSQSPRYKVAKRGQDVALRCDPISGHVSLFWYQQALGQGPEFLTYFQNEAQLDKSGLPSDRFFAERPEGSVSTLKIQRTQQEDSAVYLCASSLYETSDTGELFFGEGSRLTVL.

The chain uses TRBV12-3 or TRBV12-4 and TRBJ1-1; tentative D call: TRBD1 (5 bases). Trimming took 3 bases from V and 3 from J, leaving 8 bases between them. This CDR3 has 13 residues. CDR3 region: CASSLTAHTEAFF. In nucleotides, the CDR3 is TGTGCCAGCAGTTTGACAGCCCACACTGAAGCTTTCTTT.

This chain links TRBV7-9 with TRBJ2-7, with D possibly TRBD1 on 5 matching bases. The CDR3 extends over 13 amino acids. The V and J ends lost 5 bases and 0 bases respectively, with 8 bases between them. Germline V gene lookup returns CDR1 SEHNR and CDR2 FQNEAQ (reference sequence). The DNA of the CDR3 is TGTGCCAGCAGCCCACAGGCCTCCTACGAGCAGTACTTC. Its translation: CASSPQASYEQYF.

The chain couples TRBV12-3 or TRBV12-4 to TRBJ1-5; no reliable D call. V gave up 5 bases and J gave up 5 bases, with 10 bases separating them. This CDR3 is built from 13 residues. The CDR3 DNA sequence: TGTGCCAGCAGTACTTCAGAGGATCAGCCCCAGCATTTT. Residues: CASSTSEDQPQHF.

The chain combines TRBV10-3 with TRBJ2-7; TRBD1 matches at 7 bases. Per the germline V gene, CDR1 is ENHRY and CDR2 is SYGVKD. This CDR3 contains 15 residues. With 5 bases clipped from V and 3 bases from J, the junction kept 10 bases outside the gene matches. The CDR3 is CAISTTGEVGYEQYF. The CDR3 DNA reads as TGTGCCATCAGTACCACAGGGGAAGTAGGCTACGAGCAGTACTTC.

A single count supports this clone. V is TRBV9 and J is TRBJ2-1; 8 bases are shared with TRBD2. CDR3 length: 17 residues. Germline trimming cut 3 bases from V and 8 bases from J; bases unmatched to any gene: 16. CDR1 and CDR2 from the germline V gene are SGDLS and YYNGEE. The CDR3: CASSALAVLPGGDEQFF. DNA for the CDR3: TGTGCCAGCAGCGCCCTAGCGGTTCTCCCCGGGGGGGATGAGCAGTTCTTC.

This sequence joins TRBV7-9 and TRBJ2-2; 7 bases match TRBD2. Germline lookup yields CDR1 SEHNR and CDR2 FQNEAQ (reference sequence). There are 13 residues in the CDR3. Trimming cost V 11 bases and J 4 bases; bases outside gene matches: 7. CDR3 region: CAVGGSGTGELFF. The CDR3, as DNA: TGTGCCGTCGGGGGGAGCGGCACCGGGGAGCTGTTTTTT. Looking up the rest from reference TRBV7-9 and TRBJ2-2 gives the full variable domain: DTGVSQNPRHKITKRGQNVTFRCDPISEHNRLYWYRQTLGQGPEFLTYFQNEAQLEKSRLLSDRFSAERPKGSFSTLEIQRTEQGDSAMYLCAVGGSGTGELFFGEGSRLTVL.

The chain employs TRBV7-2 and TRBJ2-1, with 11 bases identical to TRBD2. Germline V gene lookup returns CDR1 SGHTA and CDR2 FQGNSA. J was trimmed by 6 bases and V by 2 bases; bases with no gene match: 6. This CDR3 comprises 16 residues. The CDR3: CASSLRGLAAGNEQFF. For the CDR3, the DNA is TGTGCCAGCAGCTTACGGGGACTAGCGGCCGGCAATGAGCAGTTCTTC.

The V call is TRBV7-2, the J call TRBJ1-6, with D possibly matching TRBD1 (5 bases). V was pared by 3 bases and J by 10 bases, with 13 bases between. In germline, CDR1 is SGHTA, CDR2 FQGNSA. This CDR3 is built from 14 residues. CDR3 sequence (DNA): TGTGCCAGCAGCTTTTGGGGGGTCGGATCACCCCTCCACTTT. It encodes CASSFWGVGSPLHF. Together with reference TRBV7-2 and TRBJ1-6, the CDR3 gives the full variable domain: GAGVSQSPSNKVTEKGKDVELRCDPISGHTALYWYRQSLGQGLEFLIYFQGNSAPDKSGLPSDRFSAERTGGSVSTLTIQRTQQEDSAVYLCASSFWGVGSPLHFGNGTRLTVT.

This chain links TRBV7-2 with TRBJ2-3; 10 nucleotides align to TRBD2. Germline loops: CDR1 SGHTA, CDR2 FQGNSA. J was trimmed by 10 bases and V by 2 bases; bases with no gene match: 12. The CDR3 totals 16 residues. The DNA of the CDR3 is TGTGCCAGCAGCTTACAGTTCGGGACTAGCGTTGGGGCGCAGTATTTT. Protein product: CASSLQFGTSVGAQYF.